Described below is a single T cell receptor (beta chain) sequence and its context. The data stem from a study of shared clonotypes between healthy human individuals. CD45RO-negative, CCR7-positively selected cells formed the naive CD8 fraction, excluding terminally differentiated effector memory CD45RA+ cells. Sequenced by immunoSEQ multiplex PCR; TCRdb stores in-frame clones only, minus some. The data hold about 820,000 clones, with about 91% observed a single time. CDR1 and CDR2 from the germline V gene are SGHVS and FQNEAQ. The CDR3 loop spans 14 amino acids. V was cut by 1 base and J by 0 bases, with 6 bases left in between.

The clonotype was recovered from a man in his thirties or forties in good health. Sequencing was carried out using naive CD8+ T cells sorted from blood. The rearrangement links TRBV7-8 to TRBJ2-5, with D unresolved. This chain's CDR3 is CASSLGLNQETQYF. The CDR3 DNA reads TGTGCCAGCAGCTTAGGGTTGAACCAAGAGACCCAGTACTTC.